The next 4 T cell receptor beta chains were all read from a single sample in a study of T cells in Graves' hyperthyroidism and ophthalmopathy (dated by TCRdb to about 2019). The library came from multiplex PCR. Instrument on record: Illumina HiSeq 2000. The TCR beta CDR3 regions were amplified from the RNA transcripts. The first round of RT-PCR for the TCR CDR3 was performed with the HTBI primer set and the Qiagen OneStep RT-PCR kit. Using fastp at Q25 and MiXCR, TCRdb reprocessed the public reads and kept productive beta chains. CDR3 protein sequences are deduplicated, and each keeps its most common genes and DNA. The sample profile shows around 600,000 distinct CDR3 sequences; more than 15% of them were found once. The ten most abundant clones make up around 6.6% of the sample. The specimen sequenced was blood. The receptors originated from a woman in her twenties or thirties with Graves' hyperthyroidism.

This clonotype was recorded a few times. V usage is TRBV19 and J usage is TRBJ2-7; TRBD1 matches at 9 bases. V was clipped by 3 bases and J by 1 base; unmatched bases: 7. CDR1 LNHDA and CDR2 SQIVND come from the germline V gene (reference sequence). The CDR3 contains 16 residues. The CDR3 reads CASSILPGQGSYEQYF. DNA for the CDR3: TGTGCCAGTAGTATCTTACCGGGACAGGGATCCTACGAGCAGTACTTC. Together with reference TRBV19 and TRBJ2-7, the CDR3 gives the full variable domain: DGGITQSPKYLFRKEGQNVTLSCEQNLNHDAMYWYRQDPGQGLRLIYYSQIVNDFQKGDIAEGYSVSREKKESFPLTVTSAQKNPTAFYLCASSILPGQGSYEQYFGPGTRLTVT.

There are many counts of this clonotype. V gene TRBV27 combines with J gene TRBJ2-3; D call uncertain. Germline CDR1 and CDR2: MNHEY and SMNVEV (reference sequence). V lost 3 bases, J lost 6 bases, and 7 bases lay in between. The CDR3 contains 12 residues. The DNA of the CDR3 is TGTGCCAGCAGTTTCCTGGGGGATACGCAGTATTTT. Translation gives CASSFLGDTQYF.

This sequence joins TRBV20-1 and TRBJ2-7; 11 bases line up with TRBD2. Germline V lookup: CDR1 DFQATT, CDR2 SNEGSKA (reference sequence). J gave up 5 bases and V 0 bases, and 6 bases lay outside the gene matches. The CDR3 spans 15 residues. The CDR3 sequence is CSARDTSGSGHEQYF. The CDR3 DNA sequence: TGCAGTGCTAGAGATACTAGCGGGAGTGGGCACGAGCAGTACTTC.

Many counts were recorded for this clonotype. The chain links TRBV7-9 to TRBJ2-3, with 8 bases lining up with TRBD2. Looked up from germline, CDR1 is SEHNR and CDR2 is FQNEAQ (reference sequence). The CDR3 runs 17 residues. The V gene end was trimmed by 5 bases and the J gene end by 4 bases; junction bases not matched to a gene: 14. For the CDR3, the DNA is TGTGCCAGCAGCCCGTTCTTCTCCAGCGGGAGAGCAGATACGCAGTATTTT. This gives the protein CASSPFFSSGRADTQYF.